A single sample gave rise to the 21 T cell receptor beta chains below, sequenced in a study of blood T cell repertoires in COVID-19. Repertoires were generated with immunoSEQ multiplex PCR, while TCRdb's copy carries only in-frame clones and drops some. Here the sample spans 200,000 to 250,000 clones, 83% being singletons. The sequencing sample was made of peripheral blood. The receptors derive from a woman aged 30 to 39 with COVID-19, enrolled during active disease.

This clone turned up a few times. J is TRBJ2-3 and V is TRBV4-3; 8 bases line up with TRBD1. The CDR3 covers 17 residues. Trimming took 0 bases from V and 1 from J; bases not matched to a gene: 6. Germline CDR1 LGHNA, CDR2 YSLEER. CDR3 sequence: CASSQEVQGGGTDTQYF. The CDR3 DNA reads TGCGCCAGCAGCCAAGAGGTACAGGGGGGAGGCACAGATACGCAGTATTTT.

This chain connects TRBV9 to TRBJ2-2; weak D call: TRBD1 (6 bases). The CDR3 runs 17 residues. Germline values: CDR1 SGDLS, CDR2 YYNGEE. The V end lost 4 bases, the J end lost 0 bases, and 16 bases lay between the germline ends. The CDR3 DNA follows: TGTGCCAGCAGCTCCATAGGGGGATTGGCGAACACCGGGGAGCTGTTTTTT. It translates to CASSSIGGLANTGELFF.

The V call is TRBV19, the J call TRBJ2-1; D perhaps matches TRBD1 (6 bases). V was shortened by 9 bases and J by 1 base, with 19 bases between the two germline ends. Germline V gene data show CDR1 as LNHDA and CDR2 as SQIVND (reference sequence). The CDR3 runs to 16 residues. For the CDR3, the DNA is TGTGCCAGCTCCAGTGACAGGCTGAGGTCCTACAATGAGCAGTTCTTC. Translating gives CASSSDRLRSYNEQFF.

The chain recombines TRBV25-1 with TRBJ1-4, with D maybe TRBD1 (6 bases). CDR1 MGHDK and CDR2 SYGVNS come from the germline V gene. The V end was cut by 7 bases, the J end by 8 bases, with 11 bases between. This CDR3 comprises 12 residues. CDR3 protein: CASTPGGEKLFF. DNA of the CDR3: TGTGCCAGCACTCCGGGGGGCGAAAAACTGTTTTTT.

The table lists this clone with a few counts. The rearrangement uses TRBV6-5 and TRBJ1-5; D is undetermined. Trimming cost V 5 bases and J 2 bases, with 13 bases left between them. The CDR3 length is 15 residues. Germline CDR1 MNHEY, CDR2 SVGAGI. The CDR3 nucleotides read TGTGCCAGCAGTCCACGGGGAGGAGGCAATCAGCCCCAGCATTTT. This translates into CASSPRGGGNQPQHF.

This clone was seen a single time. The chain is built from TRBV29-1 and TRBJ2-3; a possible D gene is TRBD1 (5 bases). The CDR3 contains 10 residues. Between the trimmed V and J ends, which lost 3 bases and 13 bases, there was a span of 11 bases. The germline V gene has CDR1 SQVTM and CDR2 ANQGSEA. The CDR3 region is CSVELGPEYF. The CDR3 coding sequence is TGCAGCGTTGAGTTGGGGCCGGAGTATTTT.

The rearrangement joins TRBV15 to TRBJ2-1; D is possibly TRBD1 (5 bases). V gave up 4 bases and J gave up 1 base, with 14 bases separating them. The CDR3 is 16 residues long. Germline V gives CDR1 LNHNV, CDR2 YYDKDF (reference sequence). In DNA form, the CDR3 reads TGTGCCACCAGCATTACACTGACAGCATCCTACAATGAGCAGTTCTTC. Translation: CATSITLTASYNEQFF.

CDR3 sequence reads: CASSANFGQLYGYTF. The CDR3 nucleotides read TGTGCCAGCAGCGCCAATTTCGGTCAACTATATGGCTACACCTTC. This chain connects TRBV5-4 to TRBJ1-2; D is undetermined. V shed 4 bases and J shed 5 bases, with 18 bases lying between them. The CDR3 contains 15 residues. Germline V lookup: CDR1 SGHNT, CDR2 YYREEE (reference sequence).

This chain connects TRBV28 to TRBJ1-2; D gene ambiguous. The CDR3 runs 13 residues. Germline CDR1 MDHEN, CDR2 SYDVKM. V lost 5 bases to trimming and J lost 2 bases, with 9 bases between them. In nucleotides, the CDR3 is TGTGCCAGCAGTCACGACACCAACTATGGCTACACCTTC. This codes for CASSHDTNYGYTF.

This clone was observed a few times. The J gene is TRBJ1-1, the V gene TRBV19; D not certain. The V end lost 3 bases, the J end lost 1 base, and 9 bases lay between the germline ends. The CDR3 covers 14 residues. Germline CDR1 is LNHDA and CDR2 is SQIVND (reference sequence). The CDR3 reads CASSIGHENTEAFF. The CDR3 DNA sequence: TGTGCCAGTAGTATCGGTCACGAGAACACTGAAGCTTTCTTT.

The chain combines TRBV12-3 or TRBV12-4 with TRBJ1-2, with D tentatively TRBD1 (5 bases). The CDR3 runs 13 residues. V was shortened by 8 bases and J by 4 bases, with 14 bases between the two germline ends. The CDR3 sequence: CASALGQRYGYTF. CDR3 nucleotides: TGTGCCAGCGCCTTGGGGCAGCGCTATGGCTACACCTTC.

V is TRBV18 and J is TRBJ1-3, with TRBD1 identical over 8 bases. CDR3 length: 15 residues. V was clipped by 3 bases and J by 4 bases; unmatched bases: 5. CDR1 is KGHSH and CDR2 is LQKENI in the germline V gene. CDR3 sequence reads: CASSPARGQGNTIYF. The CDR3 DNA follows: TGTGCCAGCTCACCGGCCAGGGGGCAAGGAAACACCATATATTTT.

The chain has TRBV15 and TRBJ1-2, with 7 bases fitting TRBD1. Trimming cost V 5 bases and J 3 bases; bases outside gene matches: 3. The CDR3 runs to 13 residues. CDR1 is LNHNV, CDR2 YYDKDF, per germline (reference sequence). The CDR3 nucleotides read TGTGCCACCAGCCCTGGGACAGACTATGGCTACACCTTC. This sequence encodes CATSPGTDYGYTF.

This chain connects TRBV11-2 to TRBJ2-2; the match to TRBD2 covers 14 bases. CDR3 size: 17 residues. V dropped 5 bases and J dropped 5; count of bases not matched to a gene: 7. Germline V gives CDR1 SGHAT, CDR2 FQNNGV. CDR3 sequence: CASSLGTSGRQTGELFF. The CDR3 nucleotides are TGTGCCAGCAGCCTGGGGACTAGCGGGAGACAAACCGGGGAGCTGTTTTTT. The variable domain in full, with the rest retrieved from reference TRBV11-2 and TRBJ2-2, is EAGVAQSPRYKIIEKRQSVAFWCNPISGHATLYWYQQILGQGPKLLIQFQNNGVVDDSQLPKDRFSAERLKGVDSTLKIQPAKLEDSAVYLCASSLGTSGRQTGELFFGEGSRLTVL.

This chain connects TRBV19 to TRBJ1-1; TRBD1 is a possible D gene (5 bases). The CDR3 length is 13 residues. The V and J ends lost 5 bases and 2 bases respectively, with 9 bases between them. CDR1 and CDR2 (germline): LNHDA, SQIVND (reference sequence). CDR3 bases: TGTGCCAGTAGTCGCAGGGAAAACACTGAAGCTTTCTTT. Protein: CASSRRENTEAFF.

The rearrangement links TRBV9 to TRBJ2-4; TRBD1 might be the D (6 bases). Germline V gene sequence: CDR1 SGDLS, CDR2 YYNGEE. This CDR3 has 14 amino acids. V dropped 4 bases and J dropped 5 bases, with 13 bases sitting between them. Here the CDR3 reads CASSTGQSENIQYF. CDR3 nucleotide sequence: TGTGCCAGCAGCACCGGACAGTCGGAAAACATTCAGTACTTC.

The rearrangement links TRBV5-1 to TRBJ1-4; no reliable D call. V lost 0 bases and J 8 bases, leaving 14 bases between the germline ends. The CDR3 is 15 residues long. CDR1 and CDR2 from the germline V gene are SGHRS and YFSETQ. The CDR3 DNA follows: TGCGCCAGCAGCTTGGGGGCGCTTACTGAAGAAAAACTGTTTTTT. This translates into CASSLGALTEEKLFF.

This clone has more than one count but fewer than ten. CDR3 sequence: CASSPRGAGNRDEQYF. The CDR3 nucleotides are TGTGCCAGCAGCCCTAGGGGCGCTGGCAATAGGGACGAGCAGTACTTC. The rearrangement links TRBV7-2 to TRBJ2-7, with D possibly matching TRBD1 (5 bases). The CDR3 is 16 residues long. Germline assignment: CDR1 SGHTA and CDR2 FQGNSA. V dropped 5 bases and J dropped 5 bases, with 22 bases sitting between them.

The rearrangement links TRBV5-4 to TRBJ2-1, with 9 bases fitting TRBD2. With 0 bases clipped from V and 7 bases from J, the junction kept 8 bases outside the gene matches. CDR1 and CDR2 (germline): SGHNT, YYREEE (reference sequence). The CDR3 has 16 residues. The DNA for the CDR3 is TGTGCCAGCAGCTTGGAGACTAGCGGAAAGGTGAATGAGCAGTTCTTC. It is translated as CASSLETSGKVNEQFF.

There are a few counts of this clone. The sample has other DNA sequences that encode this CDR3 too. CDR3 residues: CASSIDRAYEQYF. DNA of the CDR3: TGTGCCAGTAGTATAGACAGGGCCTACGAGCAGTACTTC. V and J are TRBV19 and TRBJ2-7, with a weak D call TRBD1 (5 bases). The CDR3 spans 13 residues. Looked up from germline, CDR1 is LNHDA and CDR2 is SQIVND (reference sequence). Trimming shortened V by 0 bases and J by 2 bases, and 5 bases separated the two germline ends.

This clone is a singleton in its sample. The rearrangement links TRBV16 to TRBJ1-2, with no clear D. Deletions cut 3 bases from V and 2 bases from J, with 10 bases between. This CDR3 has 14 amino acids. Germline V gene lookup returns CDR1 KGHSY and CDR2 FQNENV. The CDR3 sequence is CASSHSTGNYGYTF. DNA of the CDR3: TGTGCCAGCAGCCACTCGACCGGGAACTATGGCTACACCTTC.